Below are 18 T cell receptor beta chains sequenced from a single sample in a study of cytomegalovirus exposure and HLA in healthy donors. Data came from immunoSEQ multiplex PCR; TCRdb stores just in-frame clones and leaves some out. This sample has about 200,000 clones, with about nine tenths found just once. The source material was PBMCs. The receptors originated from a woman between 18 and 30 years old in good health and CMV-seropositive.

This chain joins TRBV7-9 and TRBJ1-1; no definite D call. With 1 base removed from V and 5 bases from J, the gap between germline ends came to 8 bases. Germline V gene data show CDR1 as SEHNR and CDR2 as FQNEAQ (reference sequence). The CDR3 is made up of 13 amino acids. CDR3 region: CASSLGRKTEAFF. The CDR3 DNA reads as TGTGCCAGCAGCTTAGGCAGAAAGACTGAAGCTTTCTTT. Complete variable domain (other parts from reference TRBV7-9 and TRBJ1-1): DTGVSQNPRHKITKRGQNVTFRCDPISEHNRLYWYRQTLGQGPEFLTYFQNEAQLEKSRLLSDRFSAERPKGSFSTLEIQRTEQGDSAMYLCASSLGRKTEAFFGQGTRLTVV.

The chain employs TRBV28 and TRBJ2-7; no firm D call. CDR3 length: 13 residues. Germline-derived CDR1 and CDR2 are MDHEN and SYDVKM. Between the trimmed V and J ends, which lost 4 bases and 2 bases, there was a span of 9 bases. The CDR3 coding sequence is TGTGCCAGCAGTTACAAACAGCCCTACGAGCAGTACTTC. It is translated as CASSYKQPYEQYF.

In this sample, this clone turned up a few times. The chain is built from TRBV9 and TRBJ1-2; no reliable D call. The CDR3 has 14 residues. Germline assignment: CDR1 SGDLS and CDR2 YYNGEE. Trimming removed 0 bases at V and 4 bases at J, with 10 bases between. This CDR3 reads CASSVDQAPYGYTF. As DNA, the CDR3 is TGTGCCAGCAGCGTAGACCAGGCTCCCTATGGCTACACCTTC.

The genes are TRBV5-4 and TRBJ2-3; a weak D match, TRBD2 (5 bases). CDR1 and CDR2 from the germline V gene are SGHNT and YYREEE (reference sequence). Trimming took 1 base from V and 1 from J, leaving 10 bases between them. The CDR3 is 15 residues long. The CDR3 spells CASSLSGYRTDTQYF. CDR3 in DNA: TGTGCCAGCAGCTTGTCGGGGTACCGCACAGATACGCAGTATTTT.

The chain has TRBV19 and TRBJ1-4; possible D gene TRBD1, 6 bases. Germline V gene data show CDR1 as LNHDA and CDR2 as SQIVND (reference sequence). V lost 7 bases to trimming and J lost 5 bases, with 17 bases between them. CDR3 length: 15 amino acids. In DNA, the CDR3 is TGTGCCAGTACCCCGCTAGACAGGAGGAATGAAAAACTGTTTTTT. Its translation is CASTPLDRRNEKLFF.

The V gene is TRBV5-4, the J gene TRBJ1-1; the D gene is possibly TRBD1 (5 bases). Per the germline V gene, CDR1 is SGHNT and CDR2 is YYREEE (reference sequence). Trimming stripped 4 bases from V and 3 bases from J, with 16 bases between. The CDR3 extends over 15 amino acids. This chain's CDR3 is CASSPSRAGHTEAFF. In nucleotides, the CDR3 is TGTGCCAGCAGCCCGTCCAGGGCAGGGCACACTGAAGCTTTCTTT.

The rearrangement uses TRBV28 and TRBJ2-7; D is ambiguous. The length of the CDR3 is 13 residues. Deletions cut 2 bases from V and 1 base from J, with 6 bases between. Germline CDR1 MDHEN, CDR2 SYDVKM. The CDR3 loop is CASSLSFSYEQYF. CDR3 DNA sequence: TGTGCCAGCAGTTTAAGCTTTTCCTACGAGCAGTACTTC. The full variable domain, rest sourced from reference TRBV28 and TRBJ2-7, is DVKVTQSSRYLVKRTGEKVFLECVQDMDHENMFWYRQDPGLGLRLIYFSYDVKMKEKGDIPEGYSVSREKKERFSLILESASTNQTSMYLCASSLSFSYEQYFGPGTRLTVT.

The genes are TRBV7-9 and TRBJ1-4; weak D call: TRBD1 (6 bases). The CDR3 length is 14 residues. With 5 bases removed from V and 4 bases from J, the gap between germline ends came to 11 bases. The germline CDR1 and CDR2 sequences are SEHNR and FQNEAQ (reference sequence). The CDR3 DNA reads TGTGCCAGCAGCCTGGACAGCCTTAATGAAAAACTGTTTTTT. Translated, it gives CASSLDSLNEKLFF.

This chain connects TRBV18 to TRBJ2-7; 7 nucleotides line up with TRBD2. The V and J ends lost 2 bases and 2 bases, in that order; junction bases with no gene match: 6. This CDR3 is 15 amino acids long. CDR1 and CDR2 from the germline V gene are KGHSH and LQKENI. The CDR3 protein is CASSPGASGTYEQYF. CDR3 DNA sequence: TGTGCCAGCTCACCAGGGGCTAGCGGAACCTACGAGCAGTACTTC.

In DNA form, the CDR3 reads TGTGCCAGCAGCTTAGCGCCCCAGGGGGCAAAAGGGGCCAACGTCCTGACTTTC. Amino acid sequence: CASSLAPQGAKGANVLTF. The chain is built from TRBV7-9 and TRBJ2-6; 8 nucleotides align to TRBD1. CDR1 and CDR2 (germline): SEHNR, FQNEAQ (reference sequence). This CDR3 is 18 amino acids long. With 0 bases clipped from V and 4 bases from J, the junction kept 8 bases outside the gene matches.

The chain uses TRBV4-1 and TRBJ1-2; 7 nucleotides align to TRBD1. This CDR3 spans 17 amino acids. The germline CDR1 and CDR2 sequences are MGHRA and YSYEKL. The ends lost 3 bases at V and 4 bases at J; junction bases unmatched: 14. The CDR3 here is CASSQKGTGVVFYGYTF. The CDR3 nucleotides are TGCGCCAGCAGCCAGAAGGGTACAGGGGTAGTTTTCTATGGCTACACCTTC.

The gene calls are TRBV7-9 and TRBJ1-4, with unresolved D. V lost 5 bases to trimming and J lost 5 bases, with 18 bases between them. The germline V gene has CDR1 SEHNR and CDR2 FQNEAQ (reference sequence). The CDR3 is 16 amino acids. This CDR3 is CASSNIREKGNEKLFF. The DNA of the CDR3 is TGTGCCAGCAGCAACATTCGGGAAAAGGGAAATGAAAAACTGTTTTTT.

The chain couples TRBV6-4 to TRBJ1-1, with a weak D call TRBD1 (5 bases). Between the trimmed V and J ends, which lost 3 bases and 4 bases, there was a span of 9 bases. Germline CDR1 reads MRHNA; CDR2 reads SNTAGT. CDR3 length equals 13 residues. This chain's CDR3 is CASSEGQATEAFF. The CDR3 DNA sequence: TGTGCCAGCAGTGAGGGGCAGGCCACTGAAGCTTTCTTT.

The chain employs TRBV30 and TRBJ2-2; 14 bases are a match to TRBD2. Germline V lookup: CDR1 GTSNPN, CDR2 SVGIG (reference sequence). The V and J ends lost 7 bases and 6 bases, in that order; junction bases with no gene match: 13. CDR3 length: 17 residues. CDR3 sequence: CAYNGLAGGTNPGELFF. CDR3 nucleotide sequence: TGTGCCTACAACGGACTAGCGGGAGGTACGAATCCCGGGGAGCTGTTTTTT. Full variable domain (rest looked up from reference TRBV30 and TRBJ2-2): SQTIHQWPATLVQPVGSPLSLECTVEGTSNPNLYWYRQAAGRGLQLLFYSVGIGQISSEVPQNLSASRPQDRQFILSSKKLLLSDSGFYLCAYNGLAGGTNPGELFFGEGSRLTVL.

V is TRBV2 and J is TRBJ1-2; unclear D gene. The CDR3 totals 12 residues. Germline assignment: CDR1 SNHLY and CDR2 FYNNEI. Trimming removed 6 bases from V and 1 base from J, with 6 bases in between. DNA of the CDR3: TGTGCCAGCAGGGCTTATAACTATGGCTACACCTTC. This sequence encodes CASRAYNYGYTF. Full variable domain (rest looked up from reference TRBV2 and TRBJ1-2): EPEVTQTPSHQVTQMGQEVILRCVPISNHLYFYWYRQILGQKVEFLVSFYNNEISEKSEIFDDQFSVERPDGSNFTLKIRSTKLEDSAMYFCASRAYNYGYTFGSGTRLTVV.

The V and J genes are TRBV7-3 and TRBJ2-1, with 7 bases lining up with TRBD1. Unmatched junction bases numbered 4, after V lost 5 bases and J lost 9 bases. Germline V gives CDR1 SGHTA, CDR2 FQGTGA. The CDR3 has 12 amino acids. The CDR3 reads CASSATGSEQFF. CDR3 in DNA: TGTGCCAGCAGCGCGACAGGGAGTGAGCAGTTCTTC.

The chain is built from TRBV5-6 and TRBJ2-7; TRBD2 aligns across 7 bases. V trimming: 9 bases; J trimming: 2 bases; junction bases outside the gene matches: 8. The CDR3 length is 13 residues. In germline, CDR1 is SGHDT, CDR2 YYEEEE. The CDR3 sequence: CATSAGGTYEQYF. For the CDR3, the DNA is TGTGCCACCTCAGCCGGGGGGACCTACGAGCAGTACTTC.

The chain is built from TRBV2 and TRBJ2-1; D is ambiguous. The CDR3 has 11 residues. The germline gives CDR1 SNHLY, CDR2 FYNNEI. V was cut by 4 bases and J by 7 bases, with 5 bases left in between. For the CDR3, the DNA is TGTGCCAGCAGTGGAGTAAATGAGCAGTTCTTC. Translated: CASSGVNEQFF.